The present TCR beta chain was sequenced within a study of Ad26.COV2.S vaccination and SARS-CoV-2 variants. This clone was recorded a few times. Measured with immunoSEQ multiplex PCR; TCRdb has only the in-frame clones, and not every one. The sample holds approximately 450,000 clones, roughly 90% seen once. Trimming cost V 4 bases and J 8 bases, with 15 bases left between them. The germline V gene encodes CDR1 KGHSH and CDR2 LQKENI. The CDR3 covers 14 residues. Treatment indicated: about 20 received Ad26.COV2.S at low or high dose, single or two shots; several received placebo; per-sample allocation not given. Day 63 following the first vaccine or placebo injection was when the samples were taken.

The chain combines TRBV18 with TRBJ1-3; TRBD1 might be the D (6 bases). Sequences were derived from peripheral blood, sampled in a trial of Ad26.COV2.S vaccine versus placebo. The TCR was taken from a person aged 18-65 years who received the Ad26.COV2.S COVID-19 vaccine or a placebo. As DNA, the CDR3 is TGTGCCAGCTCACGCGGCGGGGGGCGAGACACCATATATTTT. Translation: CASSRGGGRDTIYF.